These T cell receptor beta chains were read from a single sample in a study of post-analysis software for immune sequencing data. TCRdb recomputed calls from the PCR reads with MiXCR, one row per CDR3 protein. The sample has about 430,000 distinct CDR3 sequences, roughly 40% seen once; the top ten hold under 9%. The sample consisted of blood. These receptors all stem from a girl aged 2-10 years with multiple sclerosis. Each CDR3 is given with its conserved first and last residue. Fields, in order: V gene, J gene, clone size, D gene, CDR3 protein, CDR3 DNA. A D gene is named only where the DNA matches it firmly. Some rows mark clone size as missing; the rest say once, few, many or name a class of expanded clone.

TRBV7-6	TRBJ1-2	-	TRBD1	CASSSDREDGYTF	TGTGCCAGCAGCTCGGACAGGGAAGATGGCTACACCTTC
TRBV5-5	TRBJ2-7	-	-	CASSTGGKYEQYF	TGTGCCAGCAGCACGGGCGGGAAGTACGAGCAGTACTTC
TRBV27	TRBJ2-5	-	TRBD2	CASSSGGGRFGETQYF	TGTGCCAGCAGTTCTGGTGGCGGGAGGTTTGGAGAGACCCAGTACTTC
TRBV4-1	TRBJ2-1	few	-	CASSMRAPSYNEQFF	TGCGCCAGCAGTATGAGGGCTCCGTCCTACAATGAGCAGTTCTTC
TRBV7-2	TRBJ2-1	-	TRBD1	CASSGRDRGLRGLYNEQFF	TGTGCCAGCAGCGGCCGGGACAGGGGGCTAAGGGGTTTATACAATGAGCAGTTCTTC
TRBV7-2	TRBJ2-1	once	-	CASSLVWSGVSSSYNEQFF	TGTGCCAGCAGCTTAGTTTGGTCAGGGGTTTCCAGCTCCTACAATGAGCAGTTCTTC
TRBV12-3/TRBV12-4	TRBJ2-7	-	TRBD1	CASSLTQGAGEQYF	TGTGCCAGCAGTTTGACGCAGGGGGCTGGAGAGCAGTACTTC
TRBV29-1	TRBJ2-7	-	-	CSVESVSGQSDSFSYEQYF	TGCAGCGTTGAATCAGTTTCGGGGCAAAGTGACAGTTTCTCCTACGAGCAGTACTTC
TRBV28	TRBJ2-7	-	TRBD2	CASSPISGRDYEQYF	TGTGCCAGCAGCCCTATTAGCGGGAGGGACTACGAGCAGTACTTC
TRBV28	TRBJ1-1	-	-	CASSLLTVGTEAFF	TGTGCCAGCAGTTTATTGACTGTCGGCACTGAAGCTTTCTTT
TRBV5-1	TRBJ2-1	-	-	CASSFMTRWGEQFF	TGCGCCAGCAGCTTTATGACTAGGTGGGGTGAACAGTTCTTC
TRBV20-1	TRBJ1-5	-	-	CSALGGNQPQHF	TGCAGTGCACTGGGGGGGAATCAGCCCCAGCATTTT
TRBV27	TRBJ1-2	few	-	CASSPFYGVNYGYTF	TGTGCCAGCAGCCCATTTTACGGGGTTAACTATGGCTACACCTTC
TRBV7-2	TRBJ1-2	few	-	CASSPLLTTGGYTF	TGTGCCAGCAGCCCACTCCTCACGACGGGAGGCTACACCTTC
TRBV5-1	TRBJ1-2	-	-	CASSDGQLNYGYTF	TGCGCCAGCAGCGATGGACAACTAAACTATGGCTACACCTTC
TRBV27	TRBJ2-1	few	TRBD1	CASSSWTGLRNEQFF	TGTGCCAGCAGTTCTTGGACAGGGCTGAGGAATGAGCAGTTCTTC
TRBV7-2	TRBJ2-5	-	-	CASSLVGRETQYF	TGTGCCAGCAGCTTAGTTGGGCGGGAGACCCAGTACTTC
TRBV7-2	TRBJ1-2	many	TRBD1	CASSSGQAYGYTF	TGTGCCAGCAGCTCCGGACAGGCCTATGGCTACACCTTC
TRBV9	TRBJ2-7	few	-	CASSVGDSSSYEQYF	TGTGCCAGCAGCGTAGGAGATTCGAGCTCCTACGAGCAGTACTTC
TRBV5-1	TRBJ2-5	few	-	CASSLDWSREETQYF	TGCGCCAGCAGCTTGGATTGGTCCAGGGAAGAGACCCAGTACTTC
TRBV7-9	TRBJ2-7	few	-	CTSSPLVGGGYEQYF	TGTACCAGCAGCCCATTGGTGGGAGGTGGCTACGAGCAGTACTTC
TRBV5-1	TRBJ2-1	-	-	CASSRGVYNEQFF	TGCGCCAGCTCTAGGGGAGTCTACAATGAGCAGTTCTTC
TRBV27	TRBJ2-1	few	-	CASSFRGPPLYNEQFF	TGTGCCAGCAGTTTTAGGGGCCCTCCCCTCTACAATGAGCAGTTCTTC
TRBV5-5	TRBJ1-3	once	-	CTSSPAPGYSGNTIYF	TGTACCAGCAGTCCCGCTCCGGGTTACTCTGGAAACACCATATATTTT
TRBV28	TRBJ1-5	-	-	CASRLDRSSNQPQHF	TGTGCCAGCAGACTAGACAGGTCGAGCAATCAGCCCCAGCATTTT
TRBV29-1	TRBJ2-7	few	-	CSGGGEESYEQYF	TGCAGCGGAGGTGGGGAGGAGTCCTACGAGCAGTACTTC
TRBV20-1	TRBJ2-3	few	TRBD2	CSASERGATQYF	TGCAGTGCTAGCGAGCGGGGGGCTACGCAGTATTTT
TRBV12-3/TRBV12-4	TRBJ2-3	-	TRBD2	CASSWRGGETDTQYF	TGTGCCAGCAGCTGGCGGGGGGGTGAAACAGATACGCAGTATTTT
TRBV7-2	TRBJ2-1	once	-	CASSLGAAGGEQFF	TGTGCCAGCAGCTTAGGCGCCGCGGGCGGAGAGCAGTTCTTC
TRBV14	TRBJ1-2	-	TRBD1	CASSDWDSRGHGYTF	TGTGCCAGCAGCGACTGGGACAGTCGAGGTCATGGCTACACCTTC
TRBV5-1	TRBJ2-7	once	-	CASSSYEDGPGHEQYF	TGCGCCAGCAGCTCATACGAGGACGGTCCGGGACACGAGCAGTACTTC
TRBV29-1	TRBJ2-5	few	-	CSAPVGETQYF	TGCAGCGCCCCCGTGGGCGAGACCCAGTACTTC
TRBV6-4	TRBJ1-5	-	-	CASSDGRDNNQPQHF	TGTGCCAGCAGTGACGGCCGGGACAACAATCAGCCCCAGCATTTT
TRBV7-3	TRBJ2-1	few	TRBD2	CASSSGGGNNEQFF	TGTGCCAGCAGCTCCGGGGGGGGAAACAATGAGCAGTTCTTC
TRBV7-9	TRBJ2-7	few	TRBD1	CASSNRQGPSYEQYF	TGTGCCAGCAGCAACAGACAGGGGCCATCCTACGAGCAGTACTTC
TRBV20-1	TRBJ2-7	-	-	CSASGQSYEQYF	TGCAGTGCTAGTGGACAGAGCTACGAGCAGTACTTC
TRBV6-6	TRBJ2-5	few	TRBD1	CASRSGQNQETQYF	TGTGCCAGCAGATCGGGACAGAACCAAGAGACCCAGTACTTC
TRBV6-2/TRBV6-3	TRBJ2-1	-	TRBD2	CASAPGLALIEQFF	TGTGCCAGCGCCCCGGGACTAGCTTTGATTGAGCAGTTCTTC
TRBV20-1	TRBJ1-1	-	-	CSYYGTGNTEAFF	TGCAGTTATTACGGGACGGGGAACACTGAAGCTTTCTTT